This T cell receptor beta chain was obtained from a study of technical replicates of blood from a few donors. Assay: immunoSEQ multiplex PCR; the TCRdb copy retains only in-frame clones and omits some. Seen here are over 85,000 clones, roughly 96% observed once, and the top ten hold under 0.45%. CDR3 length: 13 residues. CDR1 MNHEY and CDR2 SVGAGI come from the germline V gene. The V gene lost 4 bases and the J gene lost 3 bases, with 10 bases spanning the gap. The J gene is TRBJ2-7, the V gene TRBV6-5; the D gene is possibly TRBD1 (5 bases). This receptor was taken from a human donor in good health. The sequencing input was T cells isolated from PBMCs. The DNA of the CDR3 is TGTGCCAGCAGTTCATACGACAGCTACGAGCAGTACTTC. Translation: CASSSYDSYEQYF.